Below, one T cell receptor (beta chain) is given with its context. The data were obtained in a study of shared clonotypes between healthy human individuals. TCRdb's copy holds only in-frame clones and misses some; the assay was immunoSEQ multiplex PCR. This table holds about half a million clones, 70% to 85% found once. Trimming took 0 bases from V and 2 from J, leaving 8 bases between them. CDR3 size: 15 residues. CDR1 is SGHAT and CDR2 is FQNNGV in the germline V gene. The chain links TRBV11-2 to TRBJ2-1, with D unclear. Sequenced material: PBMCs. The origin of this receptor is a middle-aged woman in good health. Some clones in this sample may be carry-over from other donors' samples. CDR3 amino acids: CASSLDRPTYNEQFF. CDR3 sequence (DNA): TGTGCCAGCAGCTTAGATAGACCTACCTACAATGAGCAGTTCTTC.